This TCR beta chain was identified in a study of blood T cell repertoires in COVID-19. The overall study: Acute and convalescent COVID-19 samples came from the United States, Italy and Spain.

Data came from immunoSEQ multiplex PCR; TCRdb stores just in-frame clones and leaves some out. The table includes under 150,000 clones, roughly 85% detected once. The CDR3 sequence is 14 residues long. The germline CDR1 and CDR2 sequences are ENHRY and SYGVKD. Trimming removed 3 bases from V and 2 bases from J, with 11 bases in between. The TCR comes from a human donor in a cohort sampled during active COVID-19. The J gene is TRBJ2-7, the V gene TRBV10-3; D is possibly TRBD1 (6 bases). Material for sequencing was peripheral blood. The CDR3 DNA is TGTGCCATCAGTGATTCAGGGGACACCTACGAGCAGTACTTC. Translating it yields CAISDSGDTYEQYF.